This passage covers 4 T cell receptor beta chains from one sample sequenced in a study of blood T cell repertoires in COVID-19. Generated by immunoSEQ multiplex PCR, the TCRdb table keeps only in-frame clones and is missing some. The table records approximately 52,000 clones, 89% of them present only once. The sequenced sample was peripheral blood. The origin of the receptors is a man between 60 and 75 years old with active COVID-19.

The CDR3: CATTRGGNQGYTF. In DNA, the CDR3 is TGTGCCACCACCCGCGGGGGGAATCAGGGCTACACCTTC. The chain is built from TRBV15 and TRBJ1-2, with D perhaps TRBD1 (5 bases). Per the germline V gene, CDR1 is LNHNV and CDR2 is YYDKDF (reference sequence). The CDR3 is made up of 13 amino acids. Between the trimmed V and J ends, which lost 7 bases and 8 bases, there was a span of 17 bases.

This chain uses TRBV23-1 with TRBJ2-3, with 8 bases fitting TRBD1. TRBV23-1 is classed as an ORF, of uncertain function. V shed 0 bases and J 0 bases; nucleotides not matched to a gene: 5. This CDR3 region has 17 residues. CDR3 sequence reads: CASSQSIWTGSTDTQYF. CDR3 sequence (DNA): TGCGCCAGCAGTCAATCGATTTGGACAGGGAGCACAGATACGCAGTATTTT.

This chain connects TRBV5-1 to TRBJ1-4; TRBD1 aligns across 10 bases. Trimming removed 4 bases from V and 8 bases from J; junction bases left unmatched: 14. The CDR3 totals 17 residues. Germline CDR1 is SGHRS and CDR2 is YFSETQ. The DNA of the CDR3 is TGCGCCAGCAGCCCCTTACTGACAGGGGGCGTCAAAGAAAAACTGTTTTTT. It encodes CASSPLLTGGVKEKLFF.

V and J are TRBV28 and TRBJ2-7, with 10 bases identical to TRBD1. This CDR3 has 17 amino acids. V trimming: 3 bases; J trimming: 2 bases; junction bases outside the gene matches: 10. The germline gives CDR1 MDHEN, CDR2 SYDVKM. The CDR3 region is CASSLGQGPSWTYEQYF. In nucleotides, the CDR3 is TGTGCCAGCAGTTTGGGACAGGGGCCCTCTTGGACCTACGAGCAGTACTTC.